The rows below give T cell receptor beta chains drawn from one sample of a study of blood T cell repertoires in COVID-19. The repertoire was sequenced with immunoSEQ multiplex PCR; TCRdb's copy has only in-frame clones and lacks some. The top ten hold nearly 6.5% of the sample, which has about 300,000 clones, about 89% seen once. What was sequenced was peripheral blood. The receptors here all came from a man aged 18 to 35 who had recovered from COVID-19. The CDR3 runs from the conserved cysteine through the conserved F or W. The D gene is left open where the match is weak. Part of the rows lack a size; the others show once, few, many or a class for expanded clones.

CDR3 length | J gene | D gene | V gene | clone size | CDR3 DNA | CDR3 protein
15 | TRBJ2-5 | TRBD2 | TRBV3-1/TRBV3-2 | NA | TGTGCCAGCAGCCGAGTAACTAGCGGGGCTGAGACCCAGTACTTC | CASSRVTSGAETQYF
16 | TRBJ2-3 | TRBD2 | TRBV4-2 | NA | TGTGCCAGCAGCCAAGATACTAGCGGGGGGGCAGGTACGCAGTATTTT | CASSQDTSGGAGTQYF
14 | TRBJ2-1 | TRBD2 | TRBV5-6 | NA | TGTGCCAGCAGCGAGACTAGCGTTTACAATGAGCAGTTCTTC | CASSETSVYNEQFF
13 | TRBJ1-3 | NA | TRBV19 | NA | TGTGCCAGTAGTATAGGACATCGAAACACCATATATTTT | CASSIGHRNTIYF
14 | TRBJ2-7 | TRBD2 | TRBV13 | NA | TGTGCCAGCAGCGCGGGACTAGCGAATCCCGAGCAGTACTTC | CASSAGLANPEQYF
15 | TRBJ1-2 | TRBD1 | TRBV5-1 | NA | TGCGCCAGCAGCTCAACAGGGGGCTCCAACTATGGCTACACCTTC | CASSSTGGSNYGYTF
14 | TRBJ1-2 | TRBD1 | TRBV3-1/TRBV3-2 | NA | TGTGCCAGCAGCCGGGACAGGCTTGCCTATGGCTACACCTTC | CASSRDRLAYGYTF
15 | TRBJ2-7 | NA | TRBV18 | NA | TGTGCCAGCTCACCAAAGGACAGTCCCCTCTACGAGCAGTACTTC | CASSPKDSPLYEQYF
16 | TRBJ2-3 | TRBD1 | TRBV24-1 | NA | TGTGCCACCAGTGATAGGGGACAGGGGTCGACAGATACGCAGTATTTT | CATSDRGQGSTDTQYF
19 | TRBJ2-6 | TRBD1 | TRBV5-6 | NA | TGTGCCAGCAGCTTGGGTTTTGGGACAGGGAGCTCTGGGGCCAACGTCCTGACTTTC | CASSLGFGTGSSGANVLTF
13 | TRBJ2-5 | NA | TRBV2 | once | TGTGCCAGCAGTGATGTGGGGCACGAGACCCAGTACTTC | CASSDVGHETQYF
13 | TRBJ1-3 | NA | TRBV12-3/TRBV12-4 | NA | TGTGCCAGCATCAAGCGGACAGTAAACACCATATATTTT | CASIKRTVNTIYF
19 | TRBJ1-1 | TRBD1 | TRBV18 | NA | TGTGCCAGCTCACCTCCAGGACAGGGAATTTCTGGAATGAACACTGAAGCTTTCTTT | CASSPPGQGISGMNTEAFF
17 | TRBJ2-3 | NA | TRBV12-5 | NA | TGTGCTAGTGGTCACCCCCCGGGGGGCGCCGGGACAGATACGCAGTATTTT | CASGHPPGGAGTDTQYF
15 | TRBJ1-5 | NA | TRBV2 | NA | TGTGCCAGCAGTTATGACAGGTCTAGCAATCAGCCCCAGCATTTT | CASSYDRSSNQPQHF
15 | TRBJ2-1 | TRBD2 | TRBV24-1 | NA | TGTGCCACCAGGTCTGGCGGGGGGTTCTACAATGAGCAGTTCTTC | CATRSGGGFYNEQFF
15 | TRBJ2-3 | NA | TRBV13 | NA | TGTGCCAGCAGCTTAGAGGATGAGAGGGCAGATACGCAGTATTTT | CASSLEDERADTQYF
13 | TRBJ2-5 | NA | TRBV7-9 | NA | TGTGCCAGCAGCTTAAGAGGTCAAGAGACCCAGTACTTC | CASSLRGQETQYF
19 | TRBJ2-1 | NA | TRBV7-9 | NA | TGTGCCAGCAGCTTAGGCGCGTCAAACTGGCGTCAGGGTGGCAATGAGCAGTTCTTC | CASSLGASNWRQGGNEQFF
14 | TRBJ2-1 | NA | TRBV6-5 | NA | TGTGCCAGCAGTTACCAGAGGGCCGACAATGAGCAGTTCTTC | CASSYQRADNEQFF